This TCR beta chain was sequenced in a study of a mutant IDH1 vaccine in newly diagnosed glioma. Across the study: Treated patients comprised 62.5% males and around 40% females, mean age approximately 38 years. Study results and limitations: No link was apparently found between pseudoprogression and changes in top peripheral T cell clonotypes.

The germline V gene has CDR1 MNHEY and CDR2 SVGAGI. This CDR3 has 15 amino acids. V lost 10 bases and J lost 0; bases outside the gene matches: 9. This sample's time point: baseline, week 1 (first vaccination visit). The treatment here: pre-vaccination baseline after standard-of-care therapy. Each of the donors came in with new WHO grade 3 or 4 astrocytomas that were IDH1-mutant and ATRX-lost. Data came from immunoSEQ multiplex PCR; TCRdb stores just in-frame clones and leaves some out. The table includes some 68,000 clones, 79% detected once. Concerning this clone itself: What it binds is not known.

The sample in question was PBMCs, obtained from a glioma patient treated with radiotherapy, temozolomide or both. The TCR was taken from a man aged 50 to 59 with glioma. The V gene is TRBV6-5, the J gene TRBJ2-7; 10 nucleotides agree with TRBD2. The CDR3 DNA reads as TGTGCCACTTCGAGCGGGGGGGTGAGCTCCTACGAGCAGTACTTC. Translation gives CATSSGGVSSYEQYF.